These 27 T cell receptor beta chains originate from one sample sequenced in a study of CD8 T cells in ankylosing spondylitis. TCRdb passed the 5' RACE reads through MiXCR, listing each CDR3 protein once. The profile shows around 140,000 distinct CDR3 sequences, about an eighth of them singletons. Sequencing was done on a sample of blood, either unsorted or a sorted T cell fraction (not recorded which). The receptor source for this set is a female donor with ankylosing spondylitis or in good health (not recorded which).

J is TRBJ2-7 and V is TRBV20-1; D is unclear. From germline, CDR1 is DFQATT and CDR2 SNEGSKA (reference sequence). Trimming took off 0 bases at V and 2 bases at J, with 14 bases between the two ends. The CDR3 has 15 amino acids. CDR3 sequence (DNA): TGCAGTGCTAGAGATCGAACAGCTCCTCCCTACGAGCAGTACTTC. This translates into CSARDRTAPPYEQYF.

In this sample, this clonotype turned up many times. The rearrangement joins TRBV5-1 to TRBJ2-7, with D possibly TRBD2 on 6 matching bases. CDR3 length equals 14 residues. Trimming cost V 4 bases and J 3 bases, with 14 bases left between them. Germline V gives CDR1 SGHRS, CDR2 YFSETQ. Here the CDR3 reads CASSPGTADYEQYF. DNA of the CDR3: TGCGCCAGCAGCCCCGGGACTGCAGACTACGAGCAGTACTTC.

This clonotype was seen a handful of times. Possible read error: a much larger clone is one base away. The chain carries TRBV2 and TRBJ2-5; 8 bases line up with TRBD2. The CDR3 loop spans 15 amino acids. The germline gives CDR1 SNHLY, CDR2 FYNNEI. The CDR3 DNA reads TGTACAAGCACGGGCGCTAGCGGGCCGGGGGAGACCCAGTACTTC. This sequence encodes CTSTGASGPGETQYF.

About this clonotype itself: Possible read error: a much larger clone is one base away. V is TRBV7-9 and J is TRBJ2-1; D gene uncertain. Germline V gene sequence: CDR1 SEHNR, CDR2 FQNEAQ (reference sequence). Trimming stripped 5 bases from V and 0 bases from J, with 8 bases between. CDR3 length: 14 amino acids. The CDR3 DNA sequence: TGTGCCAGCAGCCTGGCTGTCTCCTACAATGAGCAGTTCTTC. It encodes CASSLAVSYNEQFF.

The V gene is TRBV28, the J gene TRBJ2-7, with 10 bases identical to TRBD1. Germline CDR1 is MDHEN and CDR2 is SYDVKM. The CDR3 covers 15 residues. The trim removed 3 bases at V and 5 bases at J, leaving 7 bases unmatched. The chain's CDR3 is CASSFSGTGVDEQYF. The CDR3 bases are TGTGCCAGCAGTTTCTCCGGGACAGGGGTTGACGAGCAGTACTTC.

Many counts were recorded for this clonotype. The V call is TRBV6-5, the J call TRBJ2-1; D is uncertain. The CDR3 sequence is 14 residues long. The germline V and J ends were trimmed by 2 bases and 10 bases, with 15 bases remaining between them. The germline CDR1 and CDR2 sequences are MNHEY and SVGAGI. Here the CDR3 reads CASSYRDLGREQFF. The CDR3 nucleotides read TGTGCCAGCAGTTACCGCGACTTGGGCCGGGAGCAGTTCTTC.

The sample holds many counts of this clonotype. The chain employs TRBV10-3 and TRBJ1-4, with 10 bases identical to TRBD1. Germline lookup yields CDR1 ENHRY and CDR2 SYGVKD. This CDR3 contains 16 residues. After removal of 4 bases from V and 1 base from J, the junction contained 3 bases not matched to a gene. CDR3 region: CAISAGTGETNEKLFF. CDR3 sequence (DNA): TGTGCCATCAGTGCGGGGACAGGGGAAACTAATGAAAAACTGTTTTTT.

This clonotype was seen only a few times. The V gene is TRBV27, the J gene TRBJ1-1; D gene unclear. Germline loops: CDR1 MNHEY, CDR2 SMNVEV (reference sequence). The CDR3 consists of 13 residues. The V gene lost 3 bases and the J gene lost 2 bases, with 7 bases spanning the gap. This chain's CDR3 is CASSLVLNTEAFF. As DNA, the CDR3 is TGTGCCAGCAGTTTGGTACTTAACACTGAAGCTTTCTTT.

There are a few counts of this clonotype. This chain joins TRBV10-2 and TRBJ1-5; tentative D call: TRBD1 (6 bases). V lost 0 bases and J lost 0, with 15 bases in between. The CDR3 totals 18 residues. Germline CDR1 reads WSHSY; CDR2 reads SAAADI. Written as DNA, the CDR3 is TGCGCCAGCAGTGAGTCGCGACAGGCCTTCCTTAGCAATCAGCCCCAGCATTTT. Protein sequence: CASSESRQAFLSNQPQHF.

This clonotype was found many times. This chain links TRBV29-1 with TRBJ2-3, with TRBD2 as a possible D gene (5 bases). CDR3 length: 14 amino acids. Germline lookup yields CDR1 SQVTM and CDR2 ANQGSEA. Trimming took 2 bases from V and 3 from J, leaving 12 bases between them. The CDR3 region is CSVESGLVTDTQYF. CDR3 bases: TGCAGCGTTGAATCAGGACTTGTGACAGATACGCAGTATTTT.

The table lists this clonotype with many counts. This chain connects TRBV28 to TRBJ2-7; D ambiguous. With 0 bases removed from V and 0 bases from J, the gap between germline ends came to 12 bases. Germline V lookup: CDR1 MDHEN, CDR2 SYDVKM. This CDR3 spans 16 amino acids. The CDR3 nucleotides are TGTGCCAGCAGTTTATGGGGTCAGGAGAGCTCCTACGAGCAGTACTTC. It encodes CASSLWGQESSYEQYF.

This clonotype has at least ten counts. The chain carries TRBV7-9 and TRBJ2-3; D possibly uses TRBD1 or TRBD2 (7 bases each). Trimming pared 4 bases from V and 4 bases from J, leaving 21 bases between. Germline V CDR1 and CDR2: SEHNR, FQNEAQ (reference sequence). There are 17 residues in the CDR3. CDR3 residues: CASSSRTRGGGPDTQYF. The CDR3, as DNA: TGTGCCAGCAGCTCCCGGACTAGAGGAGGGGGCCCAGATACGCAGTATTTT.

This clonotype was seen many times. J is TRBJ1-1 and V is TRBV29-1; weak D call: TRBD1 (6 bases). This CDR3 is built from 12 residues. Germline CDR1 SQVTM, CDR2 ANQGSEA. V lost 3 bases and J lost 6, with 11 bases in between. Here the CDR3 reads CSVDQGSPEAFF. DNA for the CDR3: TGCAGCGTTGACCAGGGGTCACCTGAAGCTTTCTTT. The full variable domain, its missing parts supplied by reference TRBV29-1 and TRBJ1-1, is SAVISQKPSRDICQRGTSLTIQCQVDSQVTMMFWYRQQPGQSLTLIATANQGSEATYESGFVIDKFPISRPNLTFSTLTVSNMSPEDSSIYLCSVDQGSPEAFFGQGTRLTVV.

This clonotype was counted many times. CDR3: CSARDKGFKLEKLFF. The CDR3 DNA sequence: TGCAGTGCTAGAGATAAGGGATTCAAGCTGGAAAAACTGTTTTTT. The chain combines TRBV20-1 with TRBJ1-4, with D hard to call. The germline V gene encodes CDR1 DFQATT and CDR2 SNEGSKA (reference sequence). Trimming pared 0 bases from V and 8 bases from J, leaving 16 bases between. The CDR3 loop spans 15 amino acids.

Many counts were recorded for this clonotype. CDR3 sequence: CSVAQVSGANVLTF. DNA for the CDR3: TGCAGCGTCGCCCAAGTTTCTGGGGCCAACGTCCTGACTTTC. The rearrangement uses TRBV29-1 and TRBJ2-6; D gene uncertain. CDR1 and CDR2 (germline): SQVTM, ANQGSEA. Trimming took off 6 bases at V and 1 base at J, with 10 bases between the two ends. The CDR3 spans 14 residues.

This clonotype showed up many times. The J gene is TRBJ2-5, the V gene TRBV19; D is unresolved. This CDR3 comprises 13 residues. V lost 8 bases and J lost 1, with 11 bases in between. Germline V lookup: CDR1 LNHDA, CDR2 SQIVND (reference sequence). CDR3 sequence (DNA): TGTGCCAGTTCCCAAAACCTCCAAGAGACCCAGTACTTC. Its translation: CASSQNLQETQYF.

Many counts were recorded for this clonotype. The rearrangement uses TRBV13 and TRBJ1-1; 9 bases are a match to TRBD1. This CDR3 is 15 amino acids long. V dropped 7 bases and J dropped 8; count of bases not matched to a gene: 14. Germline V gene sequence: CDR1 PRHDT, CDR2 FYEKMQ (reference sequence). The CDR3 nucleotides are TGTGCCAGCAAGGTTGGGACAGGGTTTTCTGCAGAAGCTTTCTTT. Protein: CASKVGTGFSAEAFF.

This clonotype showed up many times. The rearrangement uses TRBV5-5 and TRBJ1-1; 7 bases align to TRBD1. The CDR3 contains 15 residues. CDR1 is SGHKS, CDR2 YYEKEE, per germline (reference sequence). With V trimmed by 3 bases and J by 2 bases, 7 bases remained unmatched. The CDR3 DNA reads TGTGCCAGCAGCTCGACCGGGACAGTAAACACTGAAGCTTTCTTT. Encoded protein: CASSSTGTVNTEAFF. The full variable domain, in which reference TRBV5-5 and TRBJ1-1 provide the parts outside the CDR3, is DAGVTQSPTHLIKTRGQQVTLRCSPISGHKSVSWYQQVLGQGPQFIFQYYEKEERGRGNFPDRFSARQFPNYSSELNVNALLLGDSALYLCASSSTGTVNTEAFFGQGTRLTVV.

Concerning this clonotype: One end of the junction fails to match germline, which may point to a read error. The chain has TRBV4-1 and TRBJ2-6; D is possibly TRBD1 (5 bases). The CDR3 is made up of 21 amino acids. Germline V gene data show CDR1 as MGHRA and CDR2 as YSYEKL. DNA of the CDR3: TGCGTCAGCAGCCAAGAGCGTCCTGGGGCAGGAGTCGGTCTGGGGGCCAACGTCCTGACTTTC. It codes for CVSSQERPGAGVGLGANVLTF.

There are many counts of this clonotype. The rearrangement joins TRBV10-3 to TRBJ2-7; D call uncertain. CDR3 length equals 14 residues. Trimming pared 7 bases from V and 1 base from J, leaving 14 bases between. Germline loops: CDR1 ENHRY, CDR2 SYGVKD. CDR3 sequence: CAITTSPSSYEQYF. CDR3 in DNA: TGTGCCATCACCACGTCGCCTAGTTCCTACGAGCAGTACTTC.

This clonotype was recorded at least ten times. The CDR3 here is CASSGGGTAGNTIYF. The CDR3 DNA is TGTGCCAGCAGCGGGGGTGGGACAGCCGGAAACACCATATATTTT. The chain combines TRBV2 with TRBJ1-3; 7 positions match TRBD1. Germline assignment: CDR1 SNHLY and CDR2 FYNNEI. The CDR3 contains 15 residues. J lost 4 bases, V lost 6 bases, and 9 bases had no gene match.

The CDR3 coding sequence is TGTGCCAGTAGCCTAAGCGGGGGGCTAAACACCGGGGAGCTGTTTTTT. This sequence encodes CASSLSGGLNTGELFF. The V gene is TRBV19, the J gene TRBJ2-2, with TRBD2 matching over 9 bases. CDR1 and CDR2 from the germline V gene are LNHDA and SQIVND (reference sequence). The CDR3 covers 16 residues. J was trimmed by 2 bases and V by 6 bases; bases with no gene match: 7.

In this sample, this clonotype turned up many times. V usage is TRBV11-2 and J usage is TRBJ1-2; possible D gene TRBD1, 5 bases. Trimming stripped 1 base from V and 4 bases from J, with 10 bases between. This CDR3 contains 14 residues. Germline CDR1 is SGHAT and CDR2 is FQNNGV. CDR3 in amino acids: CASSLGDSIYGYTF. CDR3 nucleotide sequence: TGTGCCAGCAGCTTAGGCGACAGCATCTATGGCTACACCTTC.

This clonotype was recorded at least ten times. The V and J genes are TRBV12-3 or TRBV12-4 and TRBJ2-3; D remains unclear. V shed 6 bases and J shed 1 base, with 8 bases lying between them. The length of the CDR3 is 13 residues. CDR3 in amino acids: CASSSRGTDTQYF. The CDR3 DNA reads TGTGCCAGCAGCTCCCGGGGCACAGATACGCAGTATTTT.

This clonotype was counted many times. The J gene is TRBJ2-7, the V gene TRBV25-1; D uncertain. Germline loops: CDR1 MGHDK, CDR2 SYGVNS. V was cut by 1 base and J by 6 bases, with 13 bases left in between. This CDR3 is built from 14 residues. This chain's CDR3 is CASSELGNFREQYF. In nucleotides, the CDR3 is TGTGCCAGCAGTGAATTGGGTAATTTTCGCGAGCAGTACTTC.

This clonotype was recorded at least ten times. This chain links TRBV5-1 with TRBJ1-3; D unclear. CDR1 and CDR2 (germline): SGHRS, YFSETQ. The CDR3 consists of 14 residues. Trimming cost V 0 bases and J 0 bases, with 4 bases left between them. CDR3 nucleotide sequence: TGCGCCAGCAGCTTGGAGGTCTCTGGAAACACCATATATTTT. Protein sequence: CASSLEVSGNTIYF.

This sequence joins TRBV11-1 and TRBJ2-7; 8 bases are shared with TRBD1. This CDR3 comprises 14 residues. CDR1 and CDR2 from the germline V gene are SGHAT and FQDESV (reference sequence). Trimming cost V 5 bases and J 5 bases; bases outside gene matches: 8. CDR3 amino acids: CASSDLRGLDEQYF. The CDR3 bases are TGTGCCAGCAGCGACCTCAGGGGGCTGGACGAGCAGTACTTC.